Below, 6 T cell receptor beta chains from the same sample are listed, as sequenced in a study of neurological immune-mediated disorders. TCRdb redid the calling of the 5' RACE reads with MiXCR, one entry per CDR3 protein. The sample contains 45,000 to 50,000 distinct CDR3 sequences, approximately 2.8% of which appear only once. The sample comprised PBMCs. The receptors were gathered from a woman in her fifties or sixties with multiple sclerosis.

This clonotype was observed at least ten times. The chain recombines TRBV7-2 with TRBJ2-3; 8 bases line up with TRBD1. The CDR3 spans 15 residues. The ends lost 5 bases at V and 4 bases at J; junction bases unmatched: 8. Germline CDR1 is SGHTA and CDR2 is FQGNSA. The chain's CDR3 is CASSRQGARADTQYF. The CDR3 bases are TGTGCCAGCAGCCGCCAGGGGGCCCGGGCAGATACGCAGTATTTT.

This clonotype appeared many times. The genes are TRBV6-5 and TRBJ1-6, with unresolved D. Germline loops: CDR1 MNHEY, CDR2 SVGAGI. The germline V and J ends were trimmed by 5 bases and 7 bases, with 9 bases remaining between them. This CDR3 is built from 13 residues. CDR3 sequence (DNA): TGTGCCAGCAGTCCACGCCCCAATTCACCCCTCCACTTT. Its protein product is CASSPRPNSPLHF.

This clonotype was recorded at least ten times. The chain has TRBV20-1 and TRBJ2-1; TRBD2 matches at 8 bases. The CDR3 has 14 residues. The V gene's germline CDR1 is DFQATT and CDR2 SNEGSKA (reference sequence). J gave up 9 bases and V 6 bases, and 13 bases lay outside the gene matches. The CDR3 here is CSARREASKSEQFF. The CDR3 DNA follows: TGCAGTGCGAGGCGGGAGGCGTCGAAAAGTGAGCAGTTCTTC.

This clonotype was detected many times. The V and J genes are TRBV5-1 and TRBJ2-1; TRBD2 is a possible D gene (6 bases). CDR1 and CDR2 from the germline V gene are SGHRS and YFSETQ. V gave up 3 bases and J gave up 0 bases, with 16 bases separating them. The CDR3 is 17 amino acids. DNA for the CDR3: TGCGCCAGCAGCTCGCTCGGTGCGGGAAGCTCCTACAATGAGCAGTTCTTC. It encodes CASSSLGAGSSYNEQFF.

This clonotype was seen at least ten times. CDR3 sequence (DNA): TGCAGTGCGAGACAGGGCCCGAGCACTGAAGCTTTCTTT. It yields the protein CSARQGPSTEAFF. This chain connects TRBV20-1 to TRBJ1-1; 7 nucleotides align to TRBD1. This CDR3 is 13 amino acids long. Germline CDR1 is DFQATT and CDR2 is SNEGSKA (reference sequence). After removal of 6 bases from V and 4 bases from J, the junction contained 8 bases not matched to a gene.

This clonotype was counted ten times or more. The chain joins TRBV2 to TRBJ2-5; the D is unclear. CDR3 length equals 12 residues. The V gene lost 4 bases and the J gene lost 1 base, with 4 bases spanning the gap. Germline V gene lookup returns CDR1 SNHLY and CDR2 FYNNEI. CDR3 in DNA: TGTGCCAGCAGTGTCCTCCAAGAGACCCAGTACTTC. It is translated as CASSVLQETQYF.